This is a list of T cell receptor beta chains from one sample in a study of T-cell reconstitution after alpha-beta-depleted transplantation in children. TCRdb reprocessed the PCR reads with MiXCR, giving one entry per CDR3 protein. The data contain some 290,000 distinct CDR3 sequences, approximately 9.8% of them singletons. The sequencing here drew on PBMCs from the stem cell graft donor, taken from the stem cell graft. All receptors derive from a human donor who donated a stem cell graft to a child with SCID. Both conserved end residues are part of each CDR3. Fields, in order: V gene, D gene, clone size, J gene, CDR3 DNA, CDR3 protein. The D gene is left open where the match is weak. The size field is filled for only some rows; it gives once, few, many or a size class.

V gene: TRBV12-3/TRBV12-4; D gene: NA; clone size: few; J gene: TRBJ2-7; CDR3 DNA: TGTGCCAGCAGTGTGACAAGGTTGAGGGAGCAGTACTTC; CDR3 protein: CASSVTRLREQYF
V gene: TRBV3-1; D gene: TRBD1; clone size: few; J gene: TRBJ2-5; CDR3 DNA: TGTGCCAGCAGCCAAGATCGTCGGGACAGCCAAGAGACCCAGTACTTC; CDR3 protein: CASSQDRRDSQETQYF
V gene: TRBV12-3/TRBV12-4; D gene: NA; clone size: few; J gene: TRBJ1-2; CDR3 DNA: TGTGCCAGCAGTTTAAGGGCAGCCTACACCTTC; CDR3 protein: CASSLRAAYTF
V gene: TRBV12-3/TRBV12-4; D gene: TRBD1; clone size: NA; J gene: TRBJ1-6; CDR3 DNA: TGTGCCAGCAGTCCTGGACAGGGAGGGGGAAAAAATTCACCCCTCCACTTT; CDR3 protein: CASSPGQGGGKNSPLHF
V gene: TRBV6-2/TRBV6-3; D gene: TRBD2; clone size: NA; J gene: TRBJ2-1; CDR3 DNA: TGTGCCAGCAGTTACTCAGCGGGGAACTCCTACAATGAGCAGTTCTTC; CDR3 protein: CASSYSAGNSYNEQFF
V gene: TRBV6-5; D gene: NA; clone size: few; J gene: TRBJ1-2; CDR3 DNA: TGTGCCAGCAGGCAGGGAGGAGGTGGCTACACCTTC; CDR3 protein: CASRQGGGGYTF
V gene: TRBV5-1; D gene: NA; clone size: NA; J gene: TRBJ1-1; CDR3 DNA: TGCGCCAGCAGCTTGGATATGGGGAGTGGAACTGAAGCTTTCTTT; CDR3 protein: CASSLDMGSGTEAFF
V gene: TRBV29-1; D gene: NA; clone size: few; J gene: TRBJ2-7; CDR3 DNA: TGCAGCGTTTTAATGGACAAGAACTACGAGCAGTACTTC; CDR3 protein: CSVLMDKNYEQYF
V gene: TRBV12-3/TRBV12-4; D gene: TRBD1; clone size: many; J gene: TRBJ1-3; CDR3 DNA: TGTGCCAGCAGGAAGACAGGGCAAAACACCATATATTTT; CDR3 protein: CASRKTGQNTIYF
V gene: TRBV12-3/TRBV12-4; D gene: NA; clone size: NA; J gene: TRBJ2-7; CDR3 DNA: TGTGCCAGCAGACCTCAGGGGTACTACGAGCAGTACTTC; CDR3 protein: CASRPQGYYEQYF
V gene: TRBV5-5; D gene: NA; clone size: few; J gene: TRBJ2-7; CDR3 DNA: TGTGCCAGCAGCTATAACCCGGACAGCTACGAGCAGTACTTC; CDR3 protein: CASSYNPDSYEQYF
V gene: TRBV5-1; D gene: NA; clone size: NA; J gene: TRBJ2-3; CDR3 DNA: TGCGCCAGCAGCTTGGATCTGGGACGGGGAAGCACAGATACGCAGTATTTT; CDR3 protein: CASSLDLGRGSTDTQYF
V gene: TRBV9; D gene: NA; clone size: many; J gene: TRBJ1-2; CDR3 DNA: TGTGCCAGCAGCGTAGGGGACTATGGCTACACCTTC; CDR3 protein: CASSVGDYGYTF